This note documents a single T cell receptor beta chain sequence. In assigning cohorts, the study relied on participant-reported clinical history. This entry belongs to a study of blood T cell repertoires in COVID-19. The CDR3 is 15 residues long. V lost 3 bases, J lost 7 bases, and 10 bases stayed unmatched. Germline assignment: CDR1 LGHDT and CDR2 YNNKEL (reference sequence). Study processing details: Nucleated cell counts were estimated from reference gene primer amplification. Libraries were prepared by immunoSEQ multiplex PCR; TCRdb keeps only in-frame clonotypes and omits some of them. V, J and clone size were drawn from that table, and D and trimming were deduced from the DNA. The repertoire holds 210,000 or so clones, with 75% to 85% as singletons.

The sequencing sample was made of PBMCs or T cells enriched from blood (not recorded which). The J gene is TRBJ1-2, the V gene TRBV3-1 (or the pseudogene TRBV3-2); TRBD1 agrees at 8 bases. This clonotype originated in a man aged 25 to 40 with acute COVID-19. The CDR3 DNA sequence: TGTGCCAGCAGCCAGGCCGTGACAGGGGTTGTTGGCTACACCTTC. It codes for CASSQAVTGVVGYTF.